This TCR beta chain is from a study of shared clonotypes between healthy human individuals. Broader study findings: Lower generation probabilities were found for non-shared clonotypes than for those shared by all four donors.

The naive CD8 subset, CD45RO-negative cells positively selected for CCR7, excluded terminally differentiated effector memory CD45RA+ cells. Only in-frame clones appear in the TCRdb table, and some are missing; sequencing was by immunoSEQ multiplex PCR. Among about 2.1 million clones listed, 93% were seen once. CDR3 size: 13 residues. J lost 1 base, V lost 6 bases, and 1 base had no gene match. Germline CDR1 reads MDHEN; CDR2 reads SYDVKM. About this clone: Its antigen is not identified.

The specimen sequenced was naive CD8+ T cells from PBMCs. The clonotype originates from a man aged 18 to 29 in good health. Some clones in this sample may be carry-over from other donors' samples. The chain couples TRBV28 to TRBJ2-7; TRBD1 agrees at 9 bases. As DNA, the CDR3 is TGTGCCAGCAGAGGACAGGGGTCCTACGAGCAGTACTTC. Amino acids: CASRGQGSYEQYF.